This T cell receptor beta chain was captured by sequencing in a study of cytotoxic CD8 clonotypes in ibrutinib-treated CLL. Notes on the study in general: Clonality climbed at ibrutinib response, then dropped toward baseline at progression.

Only in-frame clones appear in the TCRdb table, and some are missing; sequencing was by immunoSEQ multiplex PCR. The profile shows just over 45,000 clones, under 75% of them singletons. The CDR3 loop spans 14 amino acids. V dropped 3 bases and J dropped 4 bases, with 13 bases sitting between them. Germline assignment: CDR1 LNHDA and CDR2 SQIVND (reference sequence). Remarks on this clone: Its specificity is not known.

This TCR derives from a human donor with chronic lymphocytic leukemia. The sample here was PBMCs, taken after 12 months of ibrutinib treatment. The chain employs TRBV19 and TRBJ2-7; perhaps TRBD1 as D (6 bases). The DNA for the CDR3 is TGTGCCAGTAGTATCTCTCAGGGGACGTACGAGCAGTACTTC. Its translation: CASSISQGTYEQYF.